These 15 T cell receptor beta chains came from one sample sequenced in a study of graft-versus-host responses after intestinal transplantation. Plated together were some 200,000 CFSE-labeled responder cells and some 200,000 irradiated, violet-dye-labeled stimulator cells. TCRdb's table, derived via immunoSEQ multiplex PCR, lists solely in-frame clones and lacks some. The sample lists about 8,000 clones, around 32% seen once, with around 1.9% in the top ten. The sequencing used alloreactive CD8+ T cells from a mixed lymphocyte reaction culture, collected before intestinal transplant. Described subset: CFSE-low proliferating T cells sorted from roughly six-day pre-transplant mixed lymphocyte reaction (GvH or HvG direction). The receptor set was obtained from a human patient who received an intestinal transplant.

This clone was counted only a few times. CDR3 amino acids: CASSLIAGPWNTQYF. DNA of the CDR3: TGTGCCAGCAGCCTTATAGCGGGGCCCTGGAATACGCAGTATTTT. The chain joins TRBV4-2 to TRBJ2-3, with TRBD2 identical over 8 bases. From germline, CDR1 is LGHNA and CDR2 YNFKEQ. Germline trimming cut 4 bases from V and 7 bases from J; bases unmatched to any gene: 10. The length of the CDR3 is 15 residues.

This clone came up a few times. The CDR3 region has the DNA TGTGCCAGCAGTTTATTAGGGGTCAGCTCCTACGAGCAGTACTTC. As protein: CASSLLGVSSYEQYF. The chain joins TRBV28 to TRBJ2-7, with D maybe TRBD1 (5 bases). V lost 1 base and J lost 0, with 10 bases in between. The CDR3 spans 15 residues. Germline loops: CDR1 MDHEN, CDR2 SYDVKM.

This clone has more than one count but fewer than ten. V and J are TRBV5-8 and TRBJ2-5, with D possibly TRBD2 on 6 matching bases. The CDR3 covers 15 residues. Germline CDR1 is SGHTS and CDR2 is YDEGEE. The V end was cut by 2 bases, the J end by 2 bases, with 13 bases between. The CDR3 sequence: CASSLLTRAQETQYF. As DNA, the CDR3 is TGTGCCAGCAGCTTACTGACTAGGGCTCAAGAGACCCAGTACTTC. Filled out from reference TRBV5-8 and TRBJ2-5, the complete variable domain reads EAGVTQSPTHLIKTRGQQATLRCSPISGHTSVYWYQQALGLGLQFLLWYDEGEERNRGNFPPRFSGRQFPNYSSELNVNALELEDSALYLCASSLLTRAQETQYFGPGTRLLVL.

This clone was detected a few times. The CDR3 spells CASSVEGDYGYTF. For the CDR3, the DNA is TGTGCCAGCAGCGTTGAGGGGGACTATGGCTACACCTTC. V gene TRBV9 combines with J gene TRBJ1-2, with D possibly being TRBD1 (6 bases). The CDR3 is 13 residues long. CDR1 is SGDLS, CDR2 YYNGEE, per germline. V lost 2 bases to trimming and J lost 3 bases, with 8 bases between them.

The chain is built from TRBV10-3 and TRBJ1-2; 8 positions match TRBD1. The V and J ends lost 4 bases and 3 bases, in that order; junction bases with no gene match: 7. Germline loops: CDR1 ENHRY, CDR2 SYGVKD. The CDR3 spans 15 residues. In DNA form, the CDR3 reads TGTGCCATCAGTGGTGGGACAGGCGACCACTATGGCTACACCTTC. It codes for CAISGGTGDHYGYTF.

This sequence joins TRBV6-1 and TRBJ2-7; D ambiguous. CDR1 is MNHNS and CDR2 is SASEGT in the germline V gene. The length of the CDR3 is 13 residues. Trimming removed 5 bases at V and 3 bases at J, with 11 bases between. CDR3: CASSLGSYYEQYF. The CDR3 DNA sequence: TGTGCCAGCAGTTTGGGTAGCTACTACGAGCAGTACTTC.

This clone is termed medium-sized. DNA of the CDR3: TGTGCCATCAGTGAGTTGTTATCCGGGACAGGGGGCCGGATCTATGGCTACACCTTC. Translating gives CAISELLSGTGGRIYGYTF. The genes are TRBV10-3 and TRBJ1-2, with 12 bases that match TRBD1. CDR1 is ENHRY, CDR2 SYGVKD, per germline. The V and J ends lost 1 base and 4 bases, in that order; junction bases with no gene match: 13. This CDR3 has 19 amino acids.

There are a few counts of this clone. V gene TRBV21-1 combines with J gene TRBJ1-2. TRBV21-1 is deemed a pseudogene. CDR3 length equals 17 residues. For the CDR3, the DNA is TGTGCCAGCAGCAAAGCGCTGTCACGGAGCCACCGTCGGGGCTACACCTTC. This translates into CASSKALSRSHRRGYTF.

The rearrangement joins TRBV30 to TRBJ1-5; D gene unclear. The V gene's germline CDR1 is GTSNPN and CDR2 SVGIG (reference sequence). CDR3 size: 13 residues. The ends were cut back, 2 bases at V and 4 bases at J, with 9 bases in the middle. CDR3 sequence (DNA): TGTGCCTGGAGTCCTAACCTGAATCAGCCCCAGCATTTT. Translating it yields CAWSPNLNQPQHF.

V and J are TRBV30 and TRBJ2-1, with 9 bases aligning to TRBD1. The CDR3 totals 15 residues. In germline, CDR1 is GTSNPN, CDR2 SVGIG (reference sequence). The trim removed 1 base at V and 2 bases at J, leaving 3 bases unmatched. The DNA of the CDR3 is TGTGCCTGGAGTGCCGGGACAGGGCCCTACAATGAGCAGTTCTTC. This codes for CAWSAGTGPYNEQFF.

The V and J genes are TRBV6-5 and TRBJ2-7; the match to TRBD1 covers 10 bases. J was trimmed by 3 bases and V by 10 bases; bases with no gene match: 9. The CDR3 extends over 14 amino acids. CDR1 and CDR2 (germline): MNHEY, SVGAGI. CDR3 loop: CATPLGTGVYEQYF. The CDR3 DNA is TGTGCCACACCTCTCGGGACAGGGGTCTACGAGCAGTACTTC.

This clone ranks as medium-sized. The chain carries TRBV19 and TRBJ2-7, with TRBD2 as a possible D gene (5 bases). CDR1 and CDR2 (germline): LNHDA, SQIVND (reference sequence). The V and J ends lost 2 bases and 3 bases respectively, with 8 bases between them. The CDR3 totals 13 residues. Here the CDR3 reads CASSIQGGYEQYF. The CDR3 coding sequence is TGTGCCAGTAGTATACAAGGAGGCTACGAGCAGTACTTC. The entire variable domain, with the rest obtained from reference TRBV19 and TRBJ2-7, is as follows: DGGITQSPKYLFRKEGQNVTLSCEQNLNHDAMYWYRQDPGQGLRLIYYSQIVNDFQKGDIAEGYSVSREKKESFPLTVTSAQKNPTAFYLCASSIQGGYEQYFGPGTRLTVT.

In this sample, this clone turned up a few times. The CDR3 coding sequence is TGTGCCAGCAGCTTAGAGTTGGCAGGGGGCCCCAATCAGCCCCAGCATTTT. Its translation is CASSLELAGGPNQPQHF. The chain recombines TRBV11-2 with TRBJ1-5; 8 bases match TRBD1. V was pared by 0 bases and J by 3 bases, with 7 bases of the junction left unmatched. Germline CDR1 reads SGHAT; CDR2 reads FQNNGV. The length of the CDR3 is 17 residues.

This clone was detected a few times. V and J are TRBV19 and TRBJ2-5, with TRBD1 as a possible D gene (5 bases). Per the germline V gene, CDR1 is LNHDA and CDR2 is SQIVND (reference sequence). This CDR3 contains 14 residues. V lost 1 base to trimming and J lost 2 bases, with 8 bases between them. CDR3: CASSIAAGQETQYF. In nucleotides, the CDR3 is TGTGCCAGTAGTATAGCGGCAGGGCAAGAGACCCAGTACTTC.

This clone has just a few counts. V is TRBV9 and J is TRBJ1-1; 8 positions match TRBD1. The CDR3 loop spans 11 amino acids. CDR1 and CDR2 from the germline V gene are SGDLS and YYNGEE. V was pared by 3 bases and J by 9 bases, with 1 base of the junction left unmatched. CDR3 nucleotides: TGTGCCAGCAGCGGGACAGGGAAAGCTTTCTTT. Translating gives CASSGTGKAFF.